These T cell receptor beta chains were read from a single sample in a study of OX40 agonist ivuxolimab in advanced cancers. Profiled with immunoSEQ multiplex PCR; TCRdb holds only in-frame clones, not every one. Of approximately 40,000 clones listed, approximately 85% were seen once; the top ten hold about 16%. Specimen: CD4+ or CD8+ T cells sorted from blood, collected in a trial of the OX40 agonist ivuxolimab. These receptor sequences come from an adult with an advanced solid tumor such as melanoma, head and neck, liver or kidney cancer. The CDR3 runs from the conserved cysteine through the conserved F or W. D genes are given only for firm matches. Clone size is shown for a subset of rows, as once, few, many or a class of expanded clone.

clone_size: -
d_call: -
j_call: TRBJ1-6
v_call: TRBV10-3
cdr3_aa: CAIGSSPLHF
cdr3_nt: TGTGCCATCGGGAGCTCACCCCTCCACTTT

clone_size: -
d_call: -
j_call: TRBJ1-1
v_call: TRBV6-5
cdr3_aa: CASSYGKYAEAFF
cdr3_nt: TGTGCCAGCAGTTACGGGAAGTACGCTGAAGCTTTCTTT

clone_size: -
d_call: -
j_call: TRBJ2-7
v_call: TRBV19
cdr3_aa: CASSISGTPYEQYF
cdr3_nt: TGTGCCAGTAGTATCTCAGGGACTCCCTACGAGCAGTACTTC

clone_size: -
d_call: -
j_call: TRBJ1-1
v_call: TRBV19
cdr3_aa: CASTPPIGGTEAFF
cdr3_nt: TGTGCCAGTACCCCCCCGATCGGAGGGACTGAAGCTTTCTTT

clone_size: -
d_call: TRBD1
j_call: TRBJ2-7
v_call: TRBV7-9
cdr3_aa: CASSSPGQGAYEQYF
cdr3_nt: TGTGCCAGCAGCTCCCCAGGACAGGGGGCCTACGAGCAGTACTTC

clone_size: -
d_call: -
j_call: TRBJ2-7
v_call: TRBV7-9
cdr3_aa: CASSAAGLGEQYF
cdr3_nt: TGTGCCAGCAGCGCCGCCGGGCTCGGCGAGCAGTACTTC

clone_size: -
d_call: -
j_call: TRBJ2-4
v_call: TRBV27
cdr3_aa: CASNPLGFPSQENIQYF
cdr3_nt: TGTGCCAGCAACCCCCTTGGGTTCCCTAGCCAGGAAAACATTCAGTACTTC

clone_size: -
d_call: TRBD2
j_call: TRBJ2-7
v_call: TRBV27
cdr3_aa: CASSLSLLAGYYEQYF
cdr3_nt: TGTGCCAGCAGTTTGTCACTTCTAGCGGGGTACTACGAGCAGTACTTC

clone_size: -
d_call: TRBD1
j_call: TRBJ2-7
v_call: TRBV27
cdr3_aa: CASSFGTGGTEQYF
cdr3_nt: TGTGCCAGCAGTTTCGGGACAGGAGGGACCGAGCAGTACTTC

clone_size: -
d_call: -
j_call: TRBJ2-7
v_call: TRBV30
cdr3_aa: CAWNGLGLTYEQYF
cdr3_nt: TGTGCCTGGAACGGACTGGGACTTACCTACGAGCAGTACTTC

clone_size: -
d_call: -
j_call: TRBJ2-7
v_call: TRBV7-8
cdr3_aa: CASSSRLGVPYEQYF
cdr3_nt: TGTGCCAGCAGCTCCCGTTTGGGGGTTCCCTACGAGCAGTACTTC

clone_size: -
d_call: -
j_call: TRBJ2-3
v_call: TRBV11-2
cdr3_aa: CASSLDPDWLASTDTQYF
cdr3_nt: TGTGCCAGCAGCTTAGATCCCGACTGGCTAGCGAGCACAGATACGCAGTATTTT

clone_size: -
d_call: -
j_call: TRBJ1-2
v_call: TRBV27
cdr3_aa: CASRLLTGGYTF
cdr3_nt: TGTGCCAGCAGGTTACTAACAGGGGGCTACACCTTC

clone_size: -
d_call: -
j_call: TRBJ2-7
v_call: TRBV5-8
cdr3_aa: CASSLAAFGRAKLYEQYF
cdr3_nt: TGTGCCAGCAGCTTGGCCGCCTTTGGCAGGGCGAAACTGTACGAGCAGTACTTC

clone_size: -
d_call: TRBD1
j_call: TRBJ2-7
v_call: TRBV7-9
cdr3_aa: CASSLAGQGAREQYF
cdr3_nt: TGTGCCAGCAGCTTAGCGGGACAGGGGGCGCGGGAGCAGTACTTC

clone_size: -
d_call: -
j_call: TRBJ2-3
v_call: TRBV5-1
cdr3_aa: CASSLEGLRTDTQYF
cdr3_nt: TGCGCCAGCAGCTTGGAGGGCCTACGCACAGATACGCAGTATTTT

clone_size: -
d_call: TRBD1
j_call: TRBJ1-2
v_call: TRBV5-1
cdr3_aa: CASSPRDRVYTF
cdr3_nt: TGCGCCAGCAGTCCCCGGGACAGGGTCTACACCTTC

clone_size: -
d_call: TRBD1
j_call: TRBJ2-7
v_call: TRBV7-9
cdr3_aa: CASLGQVGEQYF
cdr3_nt: TGTGCCAGCCTGGGACAGGTCGGCGAGCAGTACTTC

clone_size: -
d_call: -
j_call: TRBJ1-5
v_call: TRBV6-5
cdr3_aa: CASSFDGSNQPQHF
cdr3_nt: TGTGCCAGCAGTTTCGACGGGAGCAATCAGCCCCAGCATTTT

clone_size: -
d_call: TRBD2
j_call: TRBJ2-7
v_call: TRBV13
cdr3_aa: CASSTFGEGRGAGDISYEQYF
cdr3_nt: TGTGCCAGCAGCACCTTCGGGGAGGGGAGGGGAGCGGGGGATATTTCCTACGAGCAGTACTTC

clone_size: -
d_call: -
j_call: TRBJ1-4
v_call: TRBV7-9
cdr3_aa: CASSSKQVSLNEKLFF
cdr3_nt: TGTGCCAGCAGCTCGAAACAGGTTTCCCTAAATGAAAAACTGTTTTTT

clone_size: -
d_call: -
j_call: TRBJ2-6
v_call: TRBV27
cdr3_aa: CASSFIPSSGANVLTF
cdr3_nt: TGTGCCAGCAGTTTTATTCCCAGCTCTGGGGCCAACGTCCTGACTTTC

clone_size: few
d_call: TRBD1
j_call: TRBJ1-2
v_call: TRBV29-1
cdr3_aa: CSVEGGGQGANYGYTF
cdr3_nt: TGCAGCGTTGAAGGTGGGGGACAGGGGGCGAACTATGGCTACACCTTC